The entry below describes one T cell receptor (beta chain). Antigen specificity is unknown. TCRdb analysed the reads with MiXCR anew, one entry per CDR3 protein. Of approximately 770,000 distinct CDR3 sequences in the sample, almost 30% are singletons; the top ten hold approximately 14%. The CDR3 covers 12 residues. The ends were cut back, 5 bases at V and 9 bases at J, with 11 bases in the middle. Germline lookup yields CDR1 MNHNY and CDR2 SVGAGI (reference sequence). These data originate in a study of T cell repertoires in cytomegalovirus infection. This chain joins TRBV6-6 and TRBJ2-1, with TRBD2 as a possible D gene (5 bases). The sequencing here drew on cultured CD8+ T cells from PBMCs, taken from culture after CMV antigen stimulation. The sequence came from a human donor in good health (CMV status not recorded). Some clones in this sample may be carry-over from other donors' samples. The chain's CDR3 is CASSDPAGEQFF. The CDR3 coding sequence is TGTGCCAGCAGTGACCCGGCGGGTGAGCAGTTCTTC.